The next 28 T cell receptor beta chains were all read from a single sample in a study of cytomegalovirus exposure and HLA in healthy donors. Use of 60 Vbeta and 13 Jbeta primers characterized the PCR. Sequenced by immunoSEQ multiplex PCR; TCRdb stores in-frame clones only, minus some. Of under 200,000 clones listed, about 13% are singletons. Sequenced input: PBMCs. All receptors derive from a man aged 45 to 65 in good health and CMV-seropositive.

This clone was seen only a few times. The chain combines TRBV6-6 with TRBJ2-5; 8 bases fit TRBD2. This CDR3 contains 15 residues. The junction had 9 bases not matched to a gene; V was cut back by 5 bases and J by 4 bases. CDR1 MNHNY and CDR2 SVGAGI come from the germline V gene (reference sequence). For the CDR3, the DNA is TGTGCCAGCAGTGCCCTTGGCGGGGGGCTAGAGACCCAGTACTTC. Amino acid sequence: CASSALGGGLETQYF.

The chain carries TRBV2 and TRBJ2-2, with TRBD2 identical over 7 bases. This CDR3 spans 15 amino acids. V trimming: 5 bases; J trimming: 7 bases; junction bases outside the gene matches: 10. Germline V CDR1 and CDR2: SNHLY, FYNNEI. CDR3 amino acids: CASSKERGQFGELFF. The CDR3 nucleotides read TGTGCCAGCAGTAAAGAGCGGGGTCAGTTCGGGGAGCTGTTTTTT.

The chain links TRBV19 to TRBJ1-4, with a weak D call TRBD1 (6 bases). The CDR3 is 14 residues long. The V end was cut by 6 bases, the J end by 8 bases, with 16 bases between. Germline CDR1 is LNHDA and CDR2 is SQIVND (reference sequence). In DNA form, the CDR3 reads TGTGCCAGTAGAAATTACAGGGCGAACGAAAAACTGTTTTTT. Amino acid sequence: CASRNYRANEKLFF. The full variable domain, with the rest looked up from reference TRBV19 and TRBJ1-4, is DGGITQSPKYLFRKEGQNVTLSCEQNLNHDAMYWYRQDPGQGLRLIYYSQIVNDFQKGDIAEGYSVSREKKESFPLTVTSAQKNPTAFYLCASRNYRANEKLFFGSGTQLSVL.

Many counts were recorded for this clone. As DNA, the CDR3 is TGTGCCAGCAGCTTAGATAGCGGTGGCTCCTACGAGCAGTACTTC. This codes for CASSLDSGGSYEQYF. The rearrangement uses TRBV7-3 and TRBJ2-7; weak D call: TRBD2 (6 bases). CDR1 and CDR2 (germline): SGHTA, FQGTGA. CDR3 length: 15 amino acids. V was cut by 2 bases and J by 0 bases, with 11 bases left in between.

This chain connects TRBV19 to TRBJ1-6; unclear D gene. CDR3 length: 15 amino acids. With 5 bases removed from V and 10 bases from J, the gap between germline ends came to 18 bases. CDR1 is LNHDA, CDR2 SQIVND, per germline (reference sequence). The CDR3 DNA sequence: TGTGCCAGTAGTCCAAGGGTCCGGGGATCCTCACCCCTCCACTTT. Translation: CASSPRVRGSSPLHF.

This chain links TRBV18 with TRBJ1-1; 9 nucleotides line up with TRBD1. Germline lookup yields CDR1 KGHSH and CDR2 LQKENI. The CDR3 contains 14 residues. The junction had 6 bases not matched to a gene; V was cut back by 5 bases and J by 5 bases. CDR3 protein: CASSSTGGQTEAFF. The CDR3 DNA follows: TGTGCCAGCTCATCTACAGGGGGCCAGACTGAAGCTTTCTTT.

In its sample, this clone was seen a few times. The chain carries TRBV5-6 and TRBJ1-3, with D unresolved. The CDR3 has 14 residues. V gave up 2 bases and J gave up 2 bases, with 8 bases separating them. From germline, CDR1 is SGHDT and CDR2 YYEEEE. The CDR3, as DNA: TGTGCCAGCAGCTTAGGCCAGGCTGGAAACACCATATATTTT. This gives the protein CASSLGQAGNTIYF.

This clone has just a few counts. The CDR3 DNA follows: TGCGCCAGCAGCTTGGGGCCTCGGGCCGAAGCGCGGGATCGCTCCTACAATGAGCAGTTCTTC. Protein sequence: CASSLGPRAEARDRSYNEQFF. This rearrangement joins TRBV5-1 to TRBJ2-1; possibly TRBD2 for D (6 bases). V gave up 0 bases and J gave up 0 bases, with 25 bases separating them. CDR3 length: 21 amino acids. CDR1 SGHRS and CDR2 YFSETQ come from the germline V gene.

J is TRBJ1-1 and V is TRBV6-6, with TRBD1 as a possible D gene (6 bases). This CDR3 contains 14 residues. The V end lost 5 bases, the J end lost 1 base, and 11 bases lay between the germline ends. Per germline, CDR1 MNHNY and CDR2 SVGAGI (reference sequence). CDR3 protein: CASSTPGQNTEAFF. CDR3 sequence (DNA): TGTGCCAGCAGTACTCCGGGACAGAACACTGAAGCTTTCTTT.

This chain connects TRBV6-5 to TRBJ1-1; TRBD1 matches 8 bases. J lost 6 bases, V lost 6 bases, and 9 bases had no gene match. This CDR3 has 14 amino acids. Germline CDR1 MNHEY, CDR2 SVGAGI. The CDR3 reads CASRDREVVPEAFF. CDR3 nucleotide sequence: TGTGCCAGCAGGGACAGGGAGGTTGTCCCTGAAGCTTTCTTT.

The CDR3 sequence is CASSVRSNTGELFF. The CDR3 DNA is TGTGCCAGCAGCGTTAGATCGAACACCGGGGAGCTGTTTTTT. The V call is TRBV7-2, the J call TRBJ2-2; no reliable D call. CDR3 size: 14 residues. Germline CDR1 is SGHTA and CDR2 is FQGNSA. Trimming cost V 5 bases and J 0 bases, with 7 bases left between them. Full variable domain (rest looked up from reference TRBV7-2 and TRBJ2-2): GAGVSQSPSNKVTEKGKDVELRCDPISGHTALYWYRQSLGQGLEFLIYFQGNSAPDKSGLPSDRFSAERTGGSVSTLTIQRTQQEDSAVYLCASSVRSNTGELFFGEGSRLTVL.

This rearrangement joins TRBV7-9 to TRBJ1-1; D is unclear. The CDR3 runs to 14 residues. Trimming removed 0 bases from V and 4 bases from J, with 9 bases in between. CDR1 is SEHNR and CDR2 is FQNEAQ in the germline V gene (reference sequence). The DNA of the CDR3 is TGTGCCAGCAGCTTAGCAGCGGGCCCCACTGAAGCTTTCTTT. Amino acids: CASSLAAGPTEAFF. The whole variable domain, remainder taken from reference TRBV7-9 and TRBJ1-1, is DTGVSQNPRHKITKRGQNVTFRCDPISEHNRLYWYRQTLGQGPEFLTYFQNEAQLEKSRLLSDRFSAERPKGSFSTLEIQRTEQGDSAMYLCASSLAAGPTEAFFGQGTRLTVV.

The table lists this clone with a few counts. V gene TRBV2 combines with J gene TRBJ1-3, with a possible D match to TRBD1 (5 bases). This CDR3 region has 13 residues. Trimming cost V 9 bases and J 0 bases, with 9 bases left between them. Germline values: CDR1 SNHLY, CDR2 FYNNEI. This CDR3 is CASRQNSGNTIYF. CDR3 sequence (DNA): TGTGCCAGTAGACAGAACTCTGGAAACACCATATATTTT.

This clone occurred a few times. The J gene is TRBJ1-1, the V gene TRBV11-3; D is uncertain. From germline, CDR1 is SGHNT and CDR2 YENEEA. This CDR3 is 13 amino acids long. The V end lost 5 bases, the J end lost 11 bases, and 18 bases lay between the germline ends. CDR3 nucleotides: TGTGCCAGCAGCATCAACCAAGAAGTACGGGCTTTCTTT. It encodes CASSINQEVRAFF.

The chain links TRBV28 to TRBJ2-5, with no clear D. Trimming removed 4 bases from V and 7 bases from J, with 16 bases in between. CDR1 and CDR2 from the germline V gene are MDHEN and SYDVKM. This CDR3 has 14 residues. The CDR3 here is CASSSTPIPGTQYF. The CDR3 DNA is TGTGCCAGCAGTTCTACACCGATACCGGGGACCCAGTACTTC.

The sample holds a few counts of this clone. V gene TRBV7-8 combines with J gene TRBJ1-2, with TRBD1 matching over 8 bases. Germline V gene sequence: CDR1 SGHVS, CDR2 FQNEAQ. CDR3 size: 15 residues. V gave up 2 bases and J gave up 6 bases; unmatched junction bases: 8. CDR3 in DNA: TGTGCCAGCAGCTTAATTCCAGGGGGCGTCGATGGCTACACCTTC. Residues: CASSLIPGGVDGYTF.

The chain carries TRBV11-2 and TRBJ2-5, with 9 bases aligning to TRBD2. Germline trimming cut 1 base from V and 5 bases from J; bases unmatched to any gene: 8. The CDR3 spans 16 residues. Germline assignment: CDR1 SGHAT and CDR2 FQNNGV. CDR3: CASSLGASGEWETQYF. In DNA, the CDR3 is TGTGCCAGCAGCTTAGGTGCTAGCGGGGAGTGGGAGACCCAGTACTTC.

This chain's CDR3 is CASSERGLANTGELFF. DNA of the CDR3: TGTGCCAGCAGCGAGCGAGGACTAGCGAACACCGGGGAGCTGTTTTTT. The gene calls are TRBV4-2 and TRBJ2-2; 7 positions match TRBD2. Looked up from germline, CDR1 is LGHNA and CDR2 is YNFKEQ. This CDR3 contains 16 residues. V was pared by 5 bases and J by 0 bases, with 6 bases of the junction left unmatched.

In this sample, this clone turned up a few times. The genes are TRBV29-1 and TRBJ1-2; unclear D gene. Germline CDR1 reads SQVTM; CDR2 reads ANQGSEA. With 5 bases removed from V and 6 bases from J, the gap between germline ends came to 16 bases. This CDR3 has 13 amino acids. DNA of the CDR3: TGCAGCGTTCGCCCCCCGGGAAGGGATGGCTACACCTTC. Its translation: CSVRPPGRDGYTF.

CDR3 residues: CASSLGFRDTNTEAFF. CDR3 coding DNA: TGTGCCAGCAGCTTAGGATTCCGGGACACCAACACTGAAGCTTTCTTT. The chain has TRBV7-6 and TRBJ1-1; weak D call: TRBD1 (6 bases). Trimming removed 1 base at V and 2 bases at J, with 14 bases between. The germline V gene encodes CDR1 SGHVS and CDR2 FNYEAQ. The CDR3 contains 16 residues.

This chain joins TRBV28 and TRBJ1-1; TRBD1 aligns across 8 bases. CDR3 length: 14 residues. Trimming took 6 bases from V and 4 from J; bases not matched to a gene: 7. Germline CDR1 reads MDHEN; CDR2 reads SYDVKM. The CDR3, as DNA: TGTGCCAGCAGCTTGACAGGGGCTCGCACTGAAGCTTTCTTT. This encodes CASSLTGARTEAFF.

This clone has a handful of counts. The rearrangement joins TRBV11-3 to TRBJ2-5; tentative D call: TRBD2 (6 bases). This CDR3 spans 15 amino acids. CDR1 is SGHNT and CDR2 is YENEEA in the germline V gene. Trimming removed 3 bases at V and 4 bases at J, with 15 bases between. The CDR3 sequence is CASSLDRLGAETQYF. DNA for the CDR3: TGTGCCAGCAGCTTGGATCGACTAGGGGCAGAGACCCAGTACTTC.

This clone was counted a few times. The chain has TRBV4-1 and TRBJ2-7; 10 nucleotides agree with TRBD2. The CDR3 totals 17 residues. V was pared by 1 base and J by 2 bases, with 8 bases of the junction left unmatched. The germline V gene encodes CDR1 MGHRA and CDR2 YSYEKL. In DNA form, the CDR3 reads TGCGCCAGCAGCCAAGTAGTAGCGGGGGGCCTTACCTACGAGCAGTACTTC. Protein sequence: CASSQVVAGGLTYEQYF.

This clone has only a few counts. The V and J genes are TRBV27 and TRBJ2-7; maybe TRBD2 (7 bases). The V end was cut by 4 bases, the J end by 5 bases, with 24 bases between. CDR1 is MNHEY, CDR2 SMNVEV, per germline (reference sequence). The CDR3 loop spans 17 amino acids. In DNA form, the CDR3 reads TGTGCCAGCAGTTCCGTTGGGGGGGCTCTATTTGCCAACGAGCAGTACTTC. Translation gives CASSSVGGALFANEQYF.

The chain joins TRBV18 to TRBJ2-5, with 9 positions matching TRBD2. The V and J ends lost 4 bases and 5 bases, in that order; junction bases with no gene match: 8. Per the germline V gene, CDR1 is KGHSH and CDR2 is LQKENI. The CDR3 contains 15 residues. CDR3 coding DNA: TGTGCCAGCTCACAACTGCAGCGGGGGGCGGAGACCCAGTACTTC. Translation: CASSQLQRGAETQYF.

This clone came up a few times. V usage is TRBV5-4 and J usage is TRBJ2-1; 10 bases are shared with TRBD2. Losses at the gene ends were 5 bases for V and 7 bases for J; bases not matched to a gene: 9. CDR1 and CDR2 from the germline V gene are SGHNT and YYREEE (reference sequence). The CDR3 runs 15 residues. The CDR3 sequence is CASRHERGGHNEQFF. CDR3 sequence (DNA): TGTGCCAGCAGACATGAGCGGGGGGGACATAATGAGCAGTTCTTC.

The chain combines TRBV7-2 with TRBJ2-5; 7 nucleotides line up with TRBD1. Germline-derived CDR1 and CDR2 are SGHTA and FQGNSA. There are 13 residues in the CDR3. V lost 0 bases and J lost 12; bases outside the gene matches: 7. CDR3 sequence (DNA): TGTGCCAGCAGCTTAGCTCTGGACAGGTCCAAGTACTTC. Its translation: CASSLALDRSKYF.

This clone was recorded a few times. V is TRBV6-5 and J is TRBJ1-4; D possibly corresponds to TRBD1 (5 bases). Trimming removed 0 bases at V and 6 bases at J, with 11 bases between. This CDR3 spans 15 amino acids. Germline V CDR1 and CDR2: MNHEY, SVGAGI. In nucleotides, the CDR3 is TGTGCCAGCAGTTACTCGGGAGGGGAAGATGAAAAACTGTTTTTT. This sequence encodes CASSYSGGEDEKLFF.